This T cell receptor beta chain was profiled in a study of blood T cell repertoires in COVID-19. The wider study: Collection of acute and convalescent COVID-19 samples took place in the United States, Italy and Spain. T cells, B-cell-depleted T cells, or PBMCs provided the cDNA or gDNA that served as material.

This clone has just one count. Authors' analysis steps: Cell counts per sample came from amplifying reference gene primers. Libraries were prepared by immunoSEQ multiplex PCR; TCRdb keeps only in-frame clonotypes and omits some of them. V, J and clone size were drawn from that table, and D and trimming were deduced from the DNA. The repertoire includes 170,000 or so clones, about four fifths of them detected once, and around 14% sits in the top ten. Sequencing input: peripheral blood. The TCR originated in a young man with active or convalescent COVID-19.

The CDR3 region has the DNA TGCGCCAGCAGCCCTGCAGGCGATTCACCCCTCCACTTT. Encoded protein: CASSPAGDSPLHF. The rearrangement links TRBV5-1 to TRBJ1-6; D is unresolved. The V end lost 4 bases, the J end lost 8 bases, and 10 bases lay between the germline ends. The CDR3 runs 13 residues. Germline-derived CDR1 and CDR2 are SGHRS and YFSETQ.